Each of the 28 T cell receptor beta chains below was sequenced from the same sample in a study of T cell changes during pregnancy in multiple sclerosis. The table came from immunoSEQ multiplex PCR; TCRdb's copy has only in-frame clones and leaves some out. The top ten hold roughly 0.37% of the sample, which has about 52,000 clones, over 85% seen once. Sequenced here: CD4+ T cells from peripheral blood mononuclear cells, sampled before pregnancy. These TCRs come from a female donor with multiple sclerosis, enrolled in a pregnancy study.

The CDR3 DNA is TGTGCCAGCAGCTTGGGGGCGACAGTCGGGCGGACCCAGTACTTC. It specifies CASSLGATVGRTQYF. The chain has TRBV5-6 and TRBJ2-5; a weak D match, TRBD1 (5 bases). Germline loops: CDR1 SGHDT, CDR2 YYEEEE. The CDR3 covers 15 residues. Trimming stripped 0 bases from V and 7 bases from J, with 16 bases between.

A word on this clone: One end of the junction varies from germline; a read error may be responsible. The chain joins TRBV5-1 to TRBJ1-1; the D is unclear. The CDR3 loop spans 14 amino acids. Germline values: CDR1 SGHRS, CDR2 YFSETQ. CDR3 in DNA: TGCGCCAGCAGCCGCCCGTCTCTGAACATTGAAGCTTTCTTT. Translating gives CASSRPSLNIEAFF.

In DNA form, the CDR3 reads TGTGCCAGCAGCTTCAGGCGGGAGCGAGGGGAGACCCAGTACTTC. Translated, it gives CASSFRRERGETQYF. J is TRBJ2-5 and V is TRBV5-4; 7 bases are shared with TRBD2. J lost 5 bases, V lost 2 bases, and 9 bases had no gene match. Germline V gene data show CDR1 as SGHNT and CDR2 as YYREEE (reference sequence). The CDR3 has 15 amino acids.

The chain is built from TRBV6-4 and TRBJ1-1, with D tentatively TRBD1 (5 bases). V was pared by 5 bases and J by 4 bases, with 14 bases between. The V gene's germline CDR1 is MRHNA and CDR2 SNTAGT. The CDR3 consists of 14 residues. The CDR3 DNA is TGTGCCAGCAGTCCAGGGATGTGGGGCACTGAAGCTTTCTTT. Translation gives CASSPGMWGTEAFF.

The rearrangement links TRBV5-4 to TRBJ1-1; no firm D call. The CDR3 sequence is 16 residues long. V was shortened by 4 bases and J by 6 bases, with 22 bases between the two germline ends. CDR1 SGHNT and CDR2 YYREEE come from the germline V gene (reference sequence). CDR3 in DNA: TGTGCCAGCAGCCTTGGTCTATGGGAACTAGAGGCTGAAGCTTTCTTT. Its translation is CASSLGLWELEAEAFF.

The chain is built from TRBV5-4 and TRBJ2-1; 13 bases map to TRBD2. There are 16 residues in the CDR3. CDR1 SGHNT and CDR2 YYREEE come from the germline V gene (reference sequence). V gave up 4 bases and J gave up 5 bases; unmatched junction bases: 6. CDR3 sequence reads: CASSKGLAGENNEQFF. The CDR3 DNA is TGTGCCAGCAGCAAAGGACTAGCGGGAGAAAACAATGAGCAGTTCTTC.

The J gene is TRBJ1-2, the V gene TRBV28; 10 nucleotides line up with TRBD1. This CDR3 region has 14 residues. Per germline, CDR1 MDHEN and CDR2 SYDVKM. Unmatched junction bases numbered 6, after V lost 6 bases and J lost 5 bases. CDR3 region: CASRATGGLYGYTF. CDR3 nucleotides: TGTGCCAGCAGAGCGACAGGGGGCTTGTATGGCTACACCTTC.

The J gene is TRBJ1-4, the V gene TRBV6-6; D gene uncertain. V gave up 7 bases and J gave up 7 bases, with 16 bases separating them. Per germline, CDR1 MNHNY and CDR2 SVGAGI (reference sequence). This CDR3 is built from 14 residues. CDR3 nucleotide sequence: TGTGCCAGCAATGGAGCTTTACGAGGTGAAAAACTGTTTTTT. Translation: CASNGALRGEKLFF.

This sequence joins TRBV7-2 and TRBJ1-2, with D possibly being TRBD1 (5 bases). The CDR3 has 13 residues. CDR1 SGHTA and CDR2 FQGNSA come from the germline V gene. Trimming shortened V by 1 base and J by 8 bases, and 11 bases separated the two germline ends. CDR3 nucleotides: TGTGCCAGCAGCTTAGACTACAGGCGGGGCTACACCTTC. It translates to CASSLDYRRGYTF.

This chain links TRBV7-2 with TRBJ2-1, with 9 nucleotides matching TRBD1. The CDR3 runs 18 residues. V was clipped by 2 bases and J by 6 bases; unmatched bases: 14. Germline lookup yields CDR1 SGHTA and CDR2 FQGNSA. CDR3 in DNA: TGTGCCAGCAGCTTACAGAGTACACCGGGACAGGGAGGCAATGAGCAGTTCTTC. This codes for CASSLQSTPGQGGNEQFF.

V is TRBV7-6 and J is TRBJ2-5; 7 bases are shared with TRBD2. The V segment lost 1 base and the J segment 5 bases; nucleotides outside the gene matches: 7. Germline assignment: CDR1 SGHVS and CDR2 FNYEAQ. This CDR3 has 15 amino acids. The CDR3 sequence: CASSLVAGAGETQYF. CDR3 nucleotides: TGTGCCAGCAGCTTAGTGGCGGGAGCGGGTGAGACCCAGTACTTC.

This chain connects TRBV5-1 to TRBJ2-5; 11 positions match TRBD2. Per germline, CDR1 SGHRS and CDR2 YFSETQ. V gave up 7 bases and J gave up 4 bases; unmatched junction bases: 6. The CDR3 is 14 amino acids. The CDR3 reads CASPGLAEGETQYF. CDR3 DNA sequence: TGCGCCAGCCCGGGACTAGCGGAAGGAGAGACCCAGTACTTC.

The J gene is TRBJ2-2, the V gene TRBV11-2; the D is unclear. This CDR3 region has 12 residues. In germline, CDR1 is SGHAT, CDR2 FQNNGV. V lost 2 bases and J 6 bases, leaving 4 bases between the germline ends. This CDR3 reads CASSLLSGELFF. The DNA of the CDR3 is TGTGCCAGCAGCTTACTTTCCGGGGAGCTGTTTTTT.

The CDR3 nucleotides are TGTGCCAGCAGCGCCGGGACAGGGCGTGAAAAACTGTTTTTT. This encodes CASSAGTGREKLFF. The chain links TRBV7-9 to TRBJ1-4, with 9 bases lining up with TRBD1. Germline V lookup: CDR1 SEHNR, CDR2 FQNEAQ (reference sequence). The CDR3 runs to 14 residues. Trimming took 5 bases from V and 7 from J; bases not matched to a gene: 5. Full variable domain (rest looked up from reference TRBV7-9 and TRBJ1-4): DTGVSQNPRHKITKRGQNVTFRCDPISEHNRLYWYRQTLGQGPEFLTYFQNEAQLEKSRLLSDRFSAERPKGSFSTLEIQRTEQGDSAMYLCASSAGTGREKLFFGSGTQLSVL.

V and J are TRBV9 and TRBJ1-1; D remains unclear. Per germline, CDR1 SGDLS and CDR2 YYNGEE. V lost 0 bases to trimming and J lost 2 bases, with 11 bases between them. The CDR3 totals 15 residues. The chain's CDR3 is CASSVDLGINTEAFF. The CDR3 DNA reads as TGTGCCAGCAGCGTAGATCTAGGAATTAACACTGAAGCTTTCTTT.

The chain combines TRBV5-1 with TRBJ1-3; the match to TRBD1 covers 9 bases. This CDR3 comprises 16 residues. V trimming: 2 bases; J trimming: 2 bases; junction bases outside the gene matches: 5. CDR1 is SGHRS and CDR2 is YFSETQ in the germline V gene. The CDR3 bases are TGCGCCAGCAGCTTAAAACAGGGGGCAGCTGGAAACACCATATATTTT. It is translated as CASSLKQGAAGNTIYF.

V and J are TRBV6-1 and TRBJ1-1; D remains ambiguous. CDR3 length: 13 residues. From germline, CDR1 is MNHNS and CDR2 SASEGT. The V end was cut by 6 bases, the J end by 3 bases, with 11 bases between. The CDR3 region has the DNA TGTGCCAGCAGCCCCACTGCCTACACTGAAGCTTTCTTT. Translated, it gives CASSPTAYTEAFF.

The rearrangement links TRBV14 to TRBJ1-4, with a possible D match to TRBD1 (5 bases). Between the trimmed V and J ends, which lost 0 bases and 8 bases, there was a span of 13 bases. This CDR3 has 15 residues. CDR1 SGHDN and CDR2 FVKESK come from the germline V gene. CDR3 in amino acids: CASSQEQGRKEKLFF. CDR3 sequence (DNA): TGTGCCAGCAGCCAAGAGCAGGGAAGGAAGGAAAAACTGTTTTTT.

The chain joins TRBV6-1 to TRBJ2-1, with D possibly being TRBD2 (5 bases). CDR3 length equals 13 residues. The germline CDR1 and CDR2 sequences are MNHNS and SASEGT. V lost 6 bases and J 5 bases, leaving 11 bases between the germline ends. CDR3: CASRGTGDNEQFF. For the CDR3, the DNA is TGTGCCAGCAGAGGAACCGGGGACAATGAGCAGTTCTTC.

The CDR3 sequence: CASSENVGLAGRYNEQFF. CDR3 in DNA: TGTGCCAGCAGTGAAAATGTCGGACTAGCGGGACGCTACAATGAGCAGTTCTTC. The V call is TRBV2, the J call TRBJ2-1, with 12 bases lining up with TRBD2. J lost 3 bases, V lost 2 bases, and 8 bases had no gene match. The CDR3 totals 18 residues. Germline CDR1 and CDR2: SNHLY and FYNNEI.

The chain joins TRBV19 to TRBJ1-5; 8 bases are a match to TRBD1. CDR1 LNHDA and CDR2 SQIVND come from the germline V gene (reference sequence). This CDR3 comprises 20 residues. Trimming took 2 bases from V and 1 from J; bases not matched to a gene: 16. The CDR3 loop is CASSIRFGGQGSWSNQPQHF. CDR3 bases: TGTGCCAGTAGTATACGGTTTGGAGGACAGGGAAGTTGGAGCAATCAGCCCCAGCATTTT.

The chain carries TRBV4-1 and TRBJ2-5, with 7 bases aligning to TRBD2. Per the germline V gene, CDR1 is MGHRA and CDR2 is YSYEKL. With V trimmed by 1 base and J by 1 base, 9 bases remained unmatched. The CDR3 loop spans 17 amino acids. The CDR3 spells CASSQGPRGEAQETQYF. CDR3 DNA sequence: TGCGCCAGCAGCCAAGGTCCCCGGGGGGAGGCCCAAGAGACCCAGTACTTC.

Written as DNA, the CDR3 is TGCAGCGGTGGGACTAGCGGCTACGAGCAGTACTTC. Its protein is CSGGTSGYEQYF. The chain links TRBV29-1 to TRBJ2-7, with 11 bases matching TRBD2. The germline gives CDR1 SQVTM, CDR2 ANQGSEA. V lost 7 bases and J lost 3; bases outside the gene matches: 2. The CDR3 totals 12 residues.

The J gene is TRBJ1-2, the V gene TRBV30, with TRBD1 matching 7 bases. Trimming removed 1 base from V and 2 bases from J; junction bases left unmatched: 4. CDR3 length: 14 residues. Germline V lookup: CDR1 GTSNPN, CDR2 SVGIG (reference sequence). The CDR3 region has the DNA TGTGCCTGGAGTGCCAGGACAGGAAACTATGGCTACACCTTC. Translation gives CAWSARTGNYGYTF.

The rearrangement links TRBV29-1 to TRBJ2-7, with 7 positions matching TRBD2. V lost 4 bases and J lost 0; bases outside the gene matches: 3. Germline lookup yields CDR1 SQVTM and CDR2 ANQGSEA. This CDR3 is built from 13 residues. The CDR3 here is CSVGGGSSYEQYF. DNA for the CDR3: TGCAGCGTTGGGGGGGGGAGCTCCTACGAGCAGTACTTC.

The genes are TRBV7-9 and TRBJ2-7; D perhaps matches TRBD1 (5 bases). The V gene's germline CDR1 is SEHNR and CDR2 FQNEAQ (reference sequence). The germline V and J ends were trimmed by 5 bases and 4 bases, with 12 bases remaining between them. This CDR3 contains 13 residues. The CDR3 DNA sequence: TGTGCCAGCAGCGCCGCGGACAAGTACGAGCAGTACTTC. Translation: CASSAADKYEQYF.

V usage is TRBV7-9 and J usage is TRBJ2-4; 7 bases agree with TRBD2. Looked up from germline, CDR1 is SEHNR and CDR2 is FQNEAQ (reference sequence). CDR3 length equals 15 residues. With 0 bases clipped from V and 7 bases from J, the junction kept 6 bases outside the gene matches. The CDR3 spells CASSLAGGPRNIQYF. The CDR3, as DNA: TGTGCCAGCAGCTTAGCGGGAGGGCCCCGGAACATTCAGTACTTC.

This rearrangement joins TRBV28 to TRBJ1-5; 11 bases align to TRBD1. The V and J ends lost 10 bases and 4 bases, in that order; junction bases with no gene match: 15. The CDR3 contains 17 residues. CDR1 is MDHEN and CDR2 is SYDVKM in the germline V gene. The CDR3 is CATRLLAGTGGNQPQHF. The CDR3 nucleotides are TGTGCCACCCGCCTGCTAGCCGGGACAGGGGGAAATCAGCCCCAGCATTTT.